Listed below are T cell receptor beta chains from one sample, sequenced in a study of metastatic and nonmetastatic thyroid tumors. TCRdb re-called clones from the PCR reads using MiXCR. In the table there are 30,000 to 40,000 clones, roughly a quarter of which are singletons. Sequencing was performed on blood. The source of these receptors is a female donor with papillary thyroid cancer or a benign thyroid nodule (not recorded which). Some clones in this sample may be carry-over from other donors' samples. CDR3s include the opening cysteine and the closing phenylalanine or tryptophan. Fields, in order: clone size, J gene, V gene, D gene, CDR3 DNA, CDR3 protein. D genes are given only for firm matches. The listing skips clone size in some rows; elsewhere it reads once, few, many or a size class.

>many|TRBJ1-1|TRBV12-3/TRBV12-4|TRBD1
TGTGCCAGCAGCAGGGGGCCAACTGAAGCTTTCTTT
CASSRGPTEAFF
>few|TRBJ1-4|TRBV25-1|TRBD1
TGTGCCAGCGGGCGGACAGGGACTGAAAAACTGTTTTTT
CASGRTGTEKLFF
>many|TRBJ2-3|TRBV11-3|NA
TGTGCCAGCAGCTTTGGGGGAGGTACGCAGTATTTT
CASSFGGGTQYF
>medium-sized|TRBJ2-7|TRBV28|NA
TGTGCCAGCAGCCTAGCCTACGAGCAGTACTTC
CASSLAYEQYF
>few|TRBJ1-5|TRBV15|TRBD1
TGTGCCACCAGCAGAGATCTGGGACAGGGCCGGGCCCCGCCCCAGCATTTT
CATSRDLGQGRAPPQHF
>many|TRBJ1-6|TRBV5-6|NA
TGTGCCAGCAGCAATAACAGGGTGAGGAATTCACCCCTCCACTTT
CASSNNRVRNSPLHF
>few|TRBJ1-6|TRBV6-1|TRBD1
TGTGCCAGCGGACCCGGACAGGGGAAATCACCCCTCCACTTT
CASGPGQGKSPLHF
>NA|TRBJ1-2|TRBV3-1|NA
TGTGCCAGCAGCCAAGCATATGGGGCCCAGATCTCTGGCTACACCTTC
CASSQAYGAQISGYTF
>many|TRBJ2-3|TRBV6-1|NA
TGTGCCAGCAGTGTAGCAGGTGGGACAGATACGCAGTATTTT
CASSVAGGTDTQYF
>many|TRBJ1-1|TRBV18|TRBD1
TGTGCCAGCTCACCAACGGGACAGATGAACACTGAAGCTTTCTTT
CASSPTGQMNTEAFF
>NA|TRBJ2-7|TRBV20-1|NA
TGCAGTGCTAGAGCCAAAGGATACTACGAAGGGCAGTACTTC
CSARAKGYYEGQYF
>NA|TRBJ1-1|TRBV20-1|NA
TGCAGTGCTATCGGGGGGAACACTGAAGCTTTCTTT
CSAIGGNTEAFF
>many|TRBJ2-1|TRBV30|TRBD2
TGTGCCTGGAGCAGGGGGGCTAGCGGGAGGTCGATTGAGCAGTTCTTC
CAWSRGASGRSIEQFF
>NA|TRBJ2-3|TRBV5-6|TRBD2
TGTGCCAGCAGCTCCCCCGGGGAACTAGCGGGAGAAGATACGCAGTATTTT
CASSSPGELAGEDTQYF
>many|TRBJ1-5|TRBV19|NA
TGTGCCAGTAGTCGTAGGGTCGCGTATAGCAATCAGCCCCAGCATTTT
CASSRRVAYSNQPQHF
>many|TRBJ2-3|TRBV28|TRBD2
TGTGCCAGCAGTTTATTGACTAGCGACGCAGATACGCAGTATTTT
CASSLLTSDADTQYF
>many|TRBJ2-1|TRBV12-3/TRBV12-4|NA
TGTGCCAGCAGTTTGACTAACAATGAGCAGTTCTTC
CASSLTNNEQFF
>NA|TRBJ2-3|TRBV4-2|TRBD2
TGTGCCAGCAGCTCAAGGACCTTAGCGGGAGAAGGAGATACGCAGTATTTT
CASSSRTLAGEGDTQYF
>many|TRBJ1-1|TRBV5-1|NA
TGCGCCAGCAGCTTTTCAGGGCAAACTGAAGCTTTCTTT
CASSFSGQTEAFF
>medium-sized|TRBJ1-1|TRBV6-1|NA
TGTGCCAGTCGGGTGAACACTGAAGCTTTCTTT
CASRVNTEAFF
>NA|TRBJ1-1|TRBV3-1|NA
TGTGCCAGCAGCCACGGGTTGAACACTGAAGCTTTCTTT
CASSHGLNTEAFF
>many|TRBJ2-2|TRBV2|NA
TGTGCCAGCAGGGTTAACCCCACCGGGGAGCTGTTTTTT
CASRVNPTGELFF
>NA|TRBJ1-5|TRBV20-1|NA
TGCAGTGCTAGAGACGGCGGCAAAGTCTTTAATCAGCCCCAGCATTTT
CSARDGGKVFNQPQHF
>NA|TRBJ1-1|TRBV6-2/TRBV6-3|TRBD1
TGTGCCAGCAGTTACTGGGGACAGGGTGAGGCTTTCTTT
CASSYWGQGEAFF
>many|TRBJ2-3|TRBV6-2/TRBV6-3|NA
TGTGCCAGCAGCCACAGCGACCGCACAGATACGCAGTATTTT
CASSHSDRTDTQYF
>many|TRBJ2-3|TRBV11-1|TRBD2
TGTGCCAGCAGCCAGCTAGCGGGGGCGCGCACAGATACGCAGTATTTT
CASSQLAGARTDTQYF
>NA|TRBJ2-1|TRBV7-8|TRBD2
TGTGCCAGCAGCAGTGGGACTAGCGGGAGTGTGCAGTTCTTC
CASSSGTSGSVQFF
>NA|TRBJ1-6|TRBV28|TRBD1
TGTGCCAGCAGTGTAATTATGACAGGGGGCGCTTTCATTAATTCACCCCTCCACTTT
CASSVIMTGGAFINSPLHF
>many|TRBJ1-6|TRBV20-1|NA
TGCAGTGCTAGAGTGGGGGCGAGAAGCTCCTATAATTCACCCCTCCACTTT
CSARVGARSSYNSPLHF
>NA|TRBJ2-7|TRBV6-1|NA
TGTGCCAGCAGTGACAACTTCTCCTACGAGCAGTACTTC
CASSDNFSYEQYF
>once|TRBJ2-5|TRBV12-3/TRBV12-4|NA
TGTGCCAGCAGTTTGACACAGGGTCTCCAAGAGACCCAGTACTTC
CASSLTQGLQETQYF
>many|TRBJ2-1|TRBV5-1|NA
TGCGCCAGCAGCTTAGCTAGCGAGGGGAATGAGCAGTTCTTC
CASSLASEGNEQFF
>few|TRBJ1-3|TRBV30|NA
TGTGCCTGGAAGGGAGATGGAAACACCATATATTTT
CAWKGDGNTIYF
>medium-sized|TRBJ1-1|TRBV6-1|NA
TGTGCCAGCAGTGAAGGAGGCGGCTACGAAGCTTTCTTT
CASSEGGGYEAFF
>many|TRBJ1-2|TRBV19|NA
TGTGCCAGTACCCCGATCGCCGACGGAGCTAACTATGGCTACACCTTC
CASTPIADGANYGYTF
>few|TRBJ1-1|TRBV19|NA
TGTGCCAGTAGTATAGGCTGCAGTGTGAACACTGAAGCTTTCTTT
CASSIGCSVNTEAFF
>NA|TRBJ1-2|TRBV4-1|NA
TGCGCCAGCAGCCAAGATAAAGTAGAGTCGGGACACGGATATGGCTACACCTTC
CASSQDKVESGHGYGYTF
>NA|TRBJ2-7|TRBV12-3/TRBV12-4|NA
TGTGCCAGCACGCCGGGACTCGGGACCTACGAGCAGTACTTC
CASTPGLGTYEQYF
>many|TRBJ1-3|TRBV7-9|NA
TGTGCCAGCAGCTTAGTCGGGGTAGGCGGAAACACCATATATTTT
CASSLVGVGGNTIYF
>NA|TRBJ2-7|TRBV5-1|TRBD1
TGCGCCAGCAGCAAAGGGACAGGGGGCGGAAGCTACGAGCAGTACTTC
CASSKGTGGGSYEQYF
>many|TRBJ2-2|TRBV12-3/TRBV12-4|NA
TGTGCCAGCAGTTTAACTCCCGGGGTCACCGGGGAGCTGTTTTTT
CASSLTPGVTGELFF
>NA|TRBJ2-2|TRBV19|NA
TGTGCCAGTAGTGCCTCCCTACCTCCAGCTAACACCGGGGAGCCGTTTTTT
CASSASLPPANTGEPFF
>few|TRBJ2-2|TRBV6-1|NA
TGTGCCATGACCCCAGACCATGGGGGTGCCGGGGAGCTGTTTTTT
CAMTPDHGGAGELFF
>few|TRBJ2-6|TRBV4-2|TRBD2
TGTGCCAGCAGCCCGACTAGCAGCTCTGGGGCCAACGTCCTGACTTTC
CASSPTSSSGANVLTF
>NA|TRBJ1-1|TRBV20-1|NA
TGCAGTGCTAGAGGAGGGAACACTGAAGCTTTCTTT
CSARGGNTEAFF